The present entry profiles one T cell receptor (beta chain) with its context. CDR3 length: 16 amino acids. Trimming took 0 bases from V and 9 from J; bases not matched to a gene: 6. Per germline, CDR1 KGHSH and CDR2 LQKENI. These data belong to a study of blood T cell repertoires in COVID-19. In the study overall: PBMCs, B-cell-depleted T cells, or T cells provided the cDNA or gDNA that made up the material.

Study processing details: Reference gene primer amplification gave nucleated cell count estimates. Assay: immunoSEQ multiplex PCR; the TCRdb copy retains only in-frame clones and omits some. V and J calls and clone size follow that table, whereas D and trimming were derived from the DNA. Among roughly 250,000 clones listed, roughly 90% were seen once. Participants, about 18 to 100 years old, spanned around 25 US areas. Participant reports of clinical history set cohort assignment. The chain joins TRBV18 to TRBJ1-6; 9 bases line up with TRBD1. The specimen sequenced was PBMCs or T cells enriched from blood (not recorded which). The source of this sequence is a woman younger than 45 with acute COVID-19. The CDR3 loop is CASSPPGDRAISPLHF. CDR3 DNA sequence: TGTGCCAGCTCACCACCGGGGGACAGGGCGATTTCACCCCTCCACTTT.